The 14 T cell receptor beta chains listed next were all sequenced from one sample in a study of spatial heterogeneity in lung cancer (dated by TCRdb to the late 2010s). Libraries were made using 5' RACE. Sequenced using a NextSeq 500. The public reads were reanalyzed by TCRdb: fastp trimming at Q25, MiXCR alignment, in-frame beta chains only. Rows are unified per CDR3 protein, each entry keeping the most common DNA and genes. The sample records 90,000 to 95,000 distinct CDR3 sequences, approximately 12% of which are singletons. The ten largest clones add up to about 38% of the sample. Read against the paper, the sample's time point label means: sample taken at primary tumor resection. Without any cell sorting, TCR sequencing was performed on whole RNA extracted either from tumor and nontumor lung tissue or from cryopreserved PBMC samples. This specimen was PBMCs, taken at surgery. The receptors were sampled from a male donor with early-stage non-small cell lung cancer.

This sequence joins TRBV10-3 and TRBJ2-1, with 8 bases matching TRBD2. CDR3 length: 14 amino acids. V lost 6 bases and J lost 5; bases outside the gene matches: 6. Per germline, CDR1 ENHRY and CDR2 SYGVKD. The CDR3 coding sequence is TGTGCCATCAGCCTCGGGACTAGGCACAATGAGCAGTTCTTC. This codes for CAISLGTRHNEQFF.

This clonotype was detected ten times or more. The CDR3 nucleotides are TGTGCCAGCAGCTTAGTGAGGGGACAGGGCACAGATACGCAGTATTTT. Protein product: CASSLVRGQGTDTQYF. The rearrangement uses TRBV11-2 and TRBJ2-3; 8 nucleotides line up with TRBD1. Germline V gives CDR1 SGHAT, CDR2 FQNNGV. V shed 1 base, J shed 1 base, and the junction held 4 bases outside the gene matches. The CDR3 totals 16 residues.

This clonotype has a handful of counts. The DNA of the CDR3 is TGTGCCAGCAGTTTCTTGGAGACCCAGTACTTC. Residues: CASSFLETQYF. The V call is TRBV12-3 or TRBV12-4, the J call TRBJ2-5; unclear D gene. The CDR3 length is 11 residues. Trimming left V 3 bases short and J 5 bases short, with 4 bases between.

The chain uses TRBV30 and TRBJ1-5; perhaps TRBD1 as D (6 bases). The CDR3 loop spans 12 amino acids. The V gene's germline CDR1 is GTSNPN and CDR2 SVGIG (reference sequence). The ends were cut back, 2 bases at V and 6 bases at J, with 8 bases in the middle. The CDR3 here is CAWSRGVQPQHF. The CDR3 bases are TGTGCCTGGAGTAGGGGGGTTCAGCCCCAGCATTTT.

The rearrangement links TRBV7-8 to TRBJ2-1; 7 bases match TRBD2. The CDR3 totals 17 residues. The germline V gene has CDR1 SGHVS and CDR2 FQNEAQ. V trimming: 1 base; J trimming: 0 bases; junction bases outside the gene matches: 6. CDR3 region: CASSLVSGGSSYNEQFF. The DNA of the CDR3 is TGTGCCAGCAGCTTAGTATCTGGCGGGAGCTCCTACAATGAGCAGTTCTTC.

The chain uses TRBV30 and TRBJ2-7; TRBD1 matches 10 bases. This CDR3 contains 14 residues. Per germline, CDR1 GTSNPN and CDR2 SVGIG (reference sequence). J gave up 4 bases and V 3 bases, and 6 bases lay outside the gene matches. The CDR3 DNA reads as TGTGCCTGGAGCGAAGGACAGGGGGTTTACGAGCAGTACTTC. Translation gives CAWSEGQGVYEQYF.

There are many counts of this clonotype. The chain has TRBV5-1 and TRBJ1-2, with 7 positions matching TRBD1. Looked up from germline, CDR1 is SGHRS and CDR2 is YFSETQ. V shed 4 bases and J 4 bases; nucleotides not matched to a gene: 10. The CDR3 covers 15 residues. The CDR3 protein is CASSPATGASYGYTF. CDR3 coding DNA: TGCGCCAGCAGCCCAGCTACAGGGGCCAGCTATGGCTACACCTTC.

This clonotype was counted only a few times. The chain uses TRBV7-9 and TRBJ2-7; D could derive from TRBD1 or TRBD2 (7 bases each). The CDR3 is 14 residues long. Germline V gene data show CDR1 as SEHNR and CDR2 as FQNEAQ (reference sequence). V was cut by 0 bases and J by 6 bases, with 12 bases left in between. CDR3 sequence (DNA): TGTGCCAGCAGCTTAGCGCAGGGGGGGATCGAGCAGTACTTC. Protein sequence: CASSLAQGGIEQYF.

The genes are TRBV5-1 and TRBJ2-3, with D tentatively TRBD2 (5 bases). The CDR3 length is 14 residues. Trimming took off 4 bases at V and 4 bases at J, with 13 bases between the two ends. CDR1 is SGHRS and CDR2 is YFSETQ in the germline V gene. This CDR3 is CASSISVSADTQYF. CDR3 bases: TGCGCCAGCAGCATTAGTGTTAGCGCAGATACGCAGTATTTT.

The chain uses TRBV29-1 and TRBJ2-7; maybe TRBD2 (6 bases). CDR3 length: 13 amino acids. Germline CDR1 and CDR2: SQVTM and ANQGSEA. V shed 4 bases and J shed 5 bases, with 15 bases lying between them. In nucleotides, the CDR3 is TGCAGCGTTGGGCGGGATGTAAGGGACGAGCAGTACTTC. The encoded protein is CSVGRDVRDEQYF.

This clonotype was recorded a few times. This chain uses TRBV19 with TRBJ2-2; 8 nucleotides align to TRBD1. CDR1 and CDR2 from the germline V gene are LNHDA and SQIVND (reference sequence). The CDR3 totals 18 residues. The V gene end was trimmed by 1 base and the J gene end by 0 bases; junction bases not matched to a gene: 7. The CDR3 loop reads CASSIASGTGANTGELFF. CDR3 DNA sequence: TGTGCCAGTAGTATAGCTTCCGGGACAGGCGCGAACACCGGGGAGCTGTTTTTT.

This chain links TRBV4-3 with TRBJ1-5; no definite D call. Germline CDR1 reads LGHNA; CDR2 reads YSLEER. CDR3 length: 14 residues. Trimming stripped 0 bases from V and 9 bases from J, with 12 bases between. The CDR3 spells CASSQDDGNGPQHF. As DNA, the CDR3 is TGCGCCAGCAGCCAAGATGACGGGAACGGGCCCCAGCATTTT.

The sample holds a few counts of this clonotype. The chain joins TRBV7-9 to TRBJ1-2; D unclear. The CDR3 consists of 15 residues. V lost 0 bases and J lost 0, with 8 bases in between. Per germline, CDR1 SEHNR and CDR2 FQNEAQ (reference sequence). The CDR3 nucleotides read TGTGCCAGCAGCTTAGCGGGTAACCCTAACTATGGCTACACCTTC. Encoded protein: CASSLAGNPNYGYTF.

A few counts support this clonotype. This chain connects TRBV25-1 to TRBJ2-2; D is perhaps TRBD1 (5 bases). Per germline, CDR1 MGHDK and CDR2 SYGVNS. The CDR3 runs 13 residues. Trimming stripped 6 bases from V and 4 bases from J, with 9 bases between. The CDR3 DNA reads TGTGCCAGCAGCAAGGACATCACCGGGGAGCTGTTTTTT. Translating gives CASSKDITGELFF. Based on the CDR3 plus reference TRBV25-1 and TRBJ2-2, the full variable domain is EADIYQTPRYLVIGTGKKITLECSQTMGHDKMYWYQQDPGMELHLIHYSYGVNSTEKGDLSSESTVSRIRTEHFPLTLESARPSHTSQYLCASSKDITGELFFGEGSRLTVL.